This T cell receptor (beta chain) was profiled in a study of T cells in lung cancer brain metastases. Points from the study as a whole: Unique productive clones were significantly fewer in brain metastases: median about 1,500 versus 4,500. Most clones were lesion-specific, with limited overlap between paired lesions (Morisita around 0.24).

Resection was for synchronous oligometastatic disease or a late solitary brain metastasis recurrence. Tumor areas were macrodissected from roughly five deparaffinized, unstained around 10 um sections guided by marked H&E slides. Assay used: immunoSEQ multiplex PCR; TCRdb lists only in-frame clones, some missing. The sample records approximately 3,000 clones, roughly nine tenths being singletons. The CDR3 runs to 13 residues. Trimming shortened V by 8 bases and J by 0 bases, and 10 bases separated the two germline ends. Germline CDR1 is LNHDA and CDR2 is SQIVND (reference sequence). With regard to this clone: Its specificity is not known.

Sequencing input: tumor tissue from the primary lung tumor. This TCR was sampled from a woman between 45 and 65 years old with non-small cell lung cancer. The chain joins TRBV19 to TRBJ1-2; D ambiguous. CDR3 residues: CASRDSSNYGYTF. In DNA, the CDR3 is TGTGCCAGTCGAGATTCTTCTAACTATGGCTACACCTTC.